This record covers a single TCR beta chain. Produced via immunoSEQ multiplex PCR; TCRdb's table is partial and in-frame only. The sample shows about 320,000 clones, 88% of them seen only once. This entry belongs to a study of blood T cell repertoires in COVID-19. Germline values: CDR1 KGHSH, CDR2 LQKENI. V lost 3 bases and J lost 6; bases outside the gene matches: 5. CDR3 size: 15 residues. The specimen was peripheral blood. J is TRBJ2-1 and V is TRBV18, with 10 bases identical to TRBD2. The receptor's source is a woman aged 25 to 45 with COVID-19, enrolled during active disease. This CDR3 reads CASSPTPSGGNEQFF. The CDR3 DNA reads as TGTGCCAGCTCACCCACGCCTAGCGGGGGCAATGAGCAGTTCTTC.